The present T cell receptor (beta chain) was sequenced within a study of CD8+ T cells in alopecia areata. Extracted from the samples, RNA was reverse transcribed into cDNA to serve as the sequencing template. TCRdb's copy holds only in-frame clones and misses some; the assay was immunoSEQ multiplex PCR. This table holds under 130,000 clones, around 59% found once. V lost 0 bases and J lost 5, with 13 bases in between. Looked up from germline, CDR1 is GTSNPN and CDR2 is SVGIG (reference sequence). The CDR3 covers 14 residues. The J gene is TRBJ1-2, the V gene TRBV30, with a possible D match to TRBD1 (5 bases). The source is a human donor in good health. Sequences were obtained from CD4+ T cells sorted from blood. This CDR3 reads CAWSVFGTPYGYTF. The CDR3 DNA follows: TGTGCCTGGAGTGTATTCGGGACGCCTTATGGCTACACCTTC. Together with reference TRBV30 and TRBJ1-2, the CDR3 gives the full variable domain: SQTIHQWPATLVQPVGSPLSLECTVEGTSNPNLYWYRQAAGRGLQLLFYSVGIGQISSEVPQNLSASRPQDRQFILSSKKLLLSDSGFYLCAWSVFGTPYGYTFGSGTRLTVV.